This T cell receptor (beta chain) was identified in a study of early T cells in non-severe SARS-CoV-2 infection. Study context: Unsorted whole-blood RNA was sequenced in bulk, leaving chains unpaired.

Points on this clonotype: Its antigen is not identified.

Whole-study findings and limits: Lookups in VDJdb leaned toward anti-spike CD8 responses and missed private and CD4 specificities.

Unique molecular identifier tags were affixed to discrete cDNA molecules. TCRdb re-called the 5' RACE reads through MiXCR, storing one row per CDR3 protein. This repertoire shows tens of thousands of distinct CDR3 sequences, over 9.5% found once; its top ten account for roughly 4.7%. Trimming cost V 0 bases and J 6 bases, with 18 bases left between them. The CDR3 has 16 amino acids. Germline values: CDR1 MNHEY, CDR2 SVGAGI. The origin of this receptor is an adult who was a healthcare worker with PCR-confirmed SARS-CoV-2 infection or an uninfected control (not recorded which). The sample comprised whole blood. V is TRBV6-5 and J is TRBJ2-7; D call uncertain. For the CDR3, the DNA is TGTGCCAGCAGTTACTCAACTGAACCATCCCCTCTCGAGCAGTACTTC. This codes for CASSYSTEPSPLEQYF.